The T cell receptor beta chain under discussion was sequenced for a study of blood T cell repertoires in COVID-19. TCRdb's copy holds only in-frame clones and misses some; the assay was immunoSEQ multiplex PCR. The profile covers 30,000 to 40,000 clones, with about 85% appearing a single time and approximately 1.6% taken by the ten largest. V dropped 0 bases and J dropped 4 bases, with 6 bases sitting between them. CDR3 length equals 13 residues. The germline V gene has CDR1 MGHRA and CDR2 YSYEKL. The sequence was collected from a man aged 60-69 years with COVID-19, enrolled during active disease. Sample: peripheral blood. This chain joins TRBV4-1 and TRBJ1-1; D remains ambiguous. CDR3 residues: CASSQERSTEAFF. DNA of the CDR3: TGCGCCAGCAGCCAAGAACGCAGCACTGAAGCTTTCTTT.